Below, 31 T cell receptor beta chains from the same sample are listed, as sequenced in a study of blood T cells in healthy people across ages. Primers used in a second PCR of roughly 7 to 11 cycles were a sample-barcoded 5' primer and a J-beta primer mix. From the 5' RACE reads, TCRdb called clonotypes with MiXCR, one entry per CDR3 protein. The sample lists around 620,000 distinct CDR3 sequences, about 26% occurring once. Sequencing input: blood. These receptors all stem from a woman in her seventies in good health.

This clonotype has only a few counts. The chain couples TRBV2 to TRBJ2-6; D might be TRBD2 (5 bases). The CDR3 runs 16 residues. Trimming pared 7 bases from V and 0 bases from J, leaving 13 bases between. Germline-derived CDR1 and CDR2 are SNHLY and FYNNEI. The CDR3 region has the DNA TGTGCCAGCACCGCGGACTTTTTCTCTGGGGCCAACGTCCTGACTTTC. Protein product: CASTADFFSGANVLTF.

The chain links TRBV24-1 to TRBJ2-2; D is uncertain. V dropped 6 bases and J dropped 0 bases, with 10 bases sitting between them. CDR3 length: 15 residues. CDR1 is KGHDR and CDR2 is SFDVKD in the germline V gene. The CDR3 DNA reads TGTGCCACCAGTAGTACAGAGCCGAACACCGGGGAGCTGTTTTTT. It codes for CATSSTEPNTGELFF.

This clonotype was seen just once. The chain uses TRBV4-3 and TRBJ2-5; a weak D match, TRBD1 (6 bases). The CDR3 sequence is 16 residues long. The germline CDR1 and CDR2 sequences are LGHNA and YSLEER. Trimming removed 0 bases at V and 4 bases at J, with 15 bases between. CDR3 amino acids: CASSQDSPGDGETQYF. Written as DNA, the CDR3 is TGCGCCAGCAGCCAAGATAGCCCAGGGGATGGAGAGACCCAGTACTTC.

In its sample, this clonotype was seen a few times. This chain connects TRBV3-1 to TRBJ2-5, with 15 bases fitting TRBD2. From germline, CDR1 is LGHDT and CDR2 YNNKEL (reference sequence). The CDR3 loop spans 17 amino acids. The ends lost 4 bases at V and 5 bases at J; junction bases unmatched: 8. The CDR3, as DNA: TGTGCCAGCAGCCGCTGGACTAGCGGGGGGGTTAAGGAGACCCAGTACTTC. Its protein product is CASSRWTSGGVKETQYF.

CDR3 DNA: TGTGCCAGCAGCTCCGGGACCCCCTCGGGCTACACCTTC. Protein product: CASSSGTPSGYTF. The gene calls are TRBV7-2 and TRBJ1-2; perhaps TRBD1 as D (5 bases). The germline CDR1 and CDR2 sequences are SGHTA and FQGNSA. V lost 4 bases and J lost 8, with 14 bases in between. The CDR3 is 13 residues long.

The chain recombines TRBV10-3 with TRBJ1-1; 7 nucleotides agree with TRBD1. The junction had 1 base not matched to a gene; V was cut back by 0 bases and J by 0 bases. The germline gives CDR1 ENHRY, CDR2 SYGVKD. The CDR3 totals 15 residues. For the CDR3, the DNA is TGTGCCATCAGTGAGTCACAGGGGTTGAACACTGAAGCTTTCTTT. Translation gives CAISESQGLNTEAFF.

The chain links TRBV5-6 to TRBJ2-3, with 7 positions matching TRBD1. Germline CDR1 SGHDT, CDR2 YYEEEE. The CDR3 has 15 residues. The trim removed 1 base at V and 4 bases at J, leaving 6 bases unmatched. The DNA of the CDR3 is TGTGCCAGCAGCTTGATCAGGGGGAGCGCAGATACGCAGTATTTT. It translates to CASSLIRGSADTQYF.

This clonotype came up a few times. CDR3 region: CASSLQAGGPGETQYF. CDR3 nucleotide sequence: TGTGCCAGCAGTCTACAAGCGGGGGGGCCGGGAGAGACCCAGTACTTC. The chain has TRBV7-3 and TRBJ2-5, with TRBD2 matching 10 bases. V was clipped by 6 bases and J by 4 bases; unmatched bases: 11. Germline V gene sequence: CDR1 SGHTA, CDR2 FQGTGA. The CDR3 has 16 residues.

This clonotype was seen a handful of times. This chain joins TRBV7-2 and TRBJ2-5; D unclear. Trimming took off 1 base at V and 1 base at J, with 7 bases between the two ends. CDR3 length: 14 residues. Germline V gene sequence: CDR1 SGHTA, CDR2 FQGNSA. The CDR3 DNA reads as TGTGCCAGCAGCTTAGACTCTCCCCAAGAGACCCAGTACTTC. This gives the protein CASSLDSPQETQYF.

This clonotype showed up just a few times. This chain uses TRBV7-8 with TRBJ1-3; the D is unclear. CDR3 length equals 15 residues. Germline CDR1 and CDR2: SGHVS and FQNEAQ. With 1 base removed from V and 1 base from J, the gap between germline ends came to 8 bases. The CDR3 DNA reads TGTGCCAGCAGCTTAGGGGTTACTTCTGGAAACACCATATATTTT. It encodes CASSLGVTSGNTIYF.

The chain uses TRBV10-3 and TRBJ2-2; D is possibly TRBD1 (5 bases). The ends were cut back, 6 bases at V and 3 bases at J, with 11 bases in the middle. The CDR3 has 14 amino acids. Germline V gives CDR1 ENHRY, CDR2 SYGVKD. CDR3 in DNA: TGTGCCATCAGGCCGACAGCTGACACCGGGGAGCTGTTTTTT. This sequence encodes CAIRPTADTGELFF.

This clonotype was seen once. The chain joins TRBV9 to TRBJ2-3; TRBD2 might be the D (6 bases). CDR3 length: 16 residues. V lost 0 bases to trimming and J lost 4 bases, with 15 bases between them. CDR1 and CDR2 (germline): SGDLS, YYNGEE. This chain's CDR3 is CASSVGPGGGADTQYF. In DNA, the CDR3 is TGTGCCAGCAGCGTAGGCCCCGGAGGAGGGGCAGATACGCAGTATTTT.

In this sample, this clonotype turned up many times. The chain's CDR3 is CASSSMGGRRISYEQYF. The CDR3 nucleotides are TGTGCCAGCAGTTCGATGGGAGGGCGCAGGATCTCCTACGAGCAGTACTTC. This chain uses TRBV27 with TRBJ2-7; 7 bases agree with TRBD2. CDR1 and CDR2 (germline): MNHEY, SMNVEV (reference sequence). CDR3 length: 17 amino acids. The ends lost 4 bases at V and 0 bases at J; junction bases unmatched: 12.

This chain uses TRBV7-6 with TRBJ1-1; a possible D gene is TRBD1 (5 bases). Deletions cut 2 bases from V and 1 base from J, with 17 bases between. In germline, CDR1 is SGHVS, CDR2 FNYEAQ. The CDR3 has 17 residues. The CDR3 is CASSLISAGRPNTEAFF. The CDR3 coding sequence is TGTGCCAGCAGCTTAATCTCGGCAGGGAGACCGAACACTGAAGCTTTCTTT.

The chain employs TRBV20-1 and TRBJ1-5, with a weak D call TRBD1 (5 bases). The CDR3 totals 17 residues. The germline gives CDR1 DFQATT, CDR2 SNEGSKA (reference sequence). The ends were cut back, 1 base at V and 0 bases at J, with 16 bases in the middle. The CDR3 spells CSARGRGWGYSNQPQHF. Written as DNA, the CDR3 is TGCAGTGCTAGAGGGAGGGGCTGGGGGTATAGCAATCAGCCCCAGCATTTT.

The genes are TRBV9 and TRBJ1-1; D possibly corresponds to TRBD1 (6 bases). Germline CDR1 is SGDLS and CDR2 is YYNGEE. The CDR3 has 16 residues. Trimming cost V 7 bases and J 4 bases, with 23 bases left between them. The CDR3 protein is CASAGGLEWGTTEAFF. The CDR3 DNA follows: TGTGCCAGCGCTGGGGGGCTAGAATGGGGAACCACTGAAGCTTTCTTT. Filled out from reference TRBV9 and TRBJ1-1, the complete variable domain reads DSGVTQTPKHLITATGQRVTLRCSPRSGDLSVYWYQQSLDQGLQFLIQYYNGEERAKGNILERFSAQQFPDLHSELNLSSLELGDSALYFCASAGGLEWGTTEAFFGQGTRLTVV.

This sequence joins TRBV7-2 and TRBJ1-4; no firm D call. V shed 5 bases and J shed 4 bases, with 8 bases lying between them. CDR1 is SGHTA, CDR2 FQGNSA, per germline. This CDR3 spans 13 amino acids. CDR3 region: CASSAAVNEKLFF. CDR3 coding DNA: TGTGCCAGCAGCGCGGCGGTTAATGAAAAACTGTTTTTT.

This clonotype was seen only a few times. The chain is built from TRBV6-6 and TRBJ1-6, with D unresolved. There are 14 residues in the CDR3. V was cut by 7 bases and J by 8 bases, with 15 bases left in between. CDR1 is MNHNY, CDR2 SVGAGI, per germline (reference sequence). CDR3 in amino acids: CASTLEGAHSPLHF. The CDR3 DNA sequence: TGTGCCAGCACCTTGGAAGGAGCCCATTCACCCCTCCACTTT.

This clonotype was recorded a few times. CDR3 residues: CAISESASTAGRFDEQFF. In DNA, the CDR3 is TGTGCCATCAGTGAGTCGGCAAGTACCGCGGGGAGGTTCGATGAGCAGTTCTTC. The chain has TRBV10-3 and TRBJ2-5, with D perhaps TRBD2 (6 bases). The better agreement between TRBJ2-1 and the DNA end casts doubt on the J call. The germline gives CDR1 ENHRY, CDR2 SYGVKD. The CDR3 consists of 18 residues.

This clonotype was counted only a few times. V gene TRBV7-3 combines with J gene TRBJ2-3; either TRBD1 or TRBD2 may fit D (6 bases each). This CDR3 contains 14 residues. V was shortened by 3 bases and J by 5 bases, with 12 bases between the two germline ends. Per the germline V gene, CDR1 is SGHTA and CDR2 is FQGTGA. Here the CDR3 reads CASSFFGGVDTQYF. In DNA, the CDR3 is TGTGCCAGCAGCTTTTTCGGGGGCGTAGATACGCAGTATTTT.

This clonotype was counted between two and nine times. The chain employs TRBV7-9 and TRBJ2-7; D is possibly TRBD1 or TRBD2 (5 bases each). In germline, CDR1 is SEHNR, CDR2 FQNEAQ (reference sequence). The CDR3 has 12 residues. The V and J ends lost 1 base and 11 bases respectively, with 12 bases between them. CDR3 in amino acids: CASSLEGAREYF. CDR3 DNA: TGTGCCAGCAGCTTAGAGGGAGCCAGGGAGTACTTC.

This clonotype was picked up a small number of times. The chain employs TRBV10-3 and TRBJ2-6, with D perhaps matching TRBD2 (6 bases). Germline CDR1 is ENHRY and CDR2 is SYGVKD. The V and J ends lost 10 bases and 0 bases respectively, with 16 bases between them. The CDR3 runs to 16 residues. The CDR3 loop reads CATTSDGSSGANVLTF. The CDR3 nucleotides are TGTGCCACCACCTCGGACGGGAGCTCTGGGGCCAACGTCCTGACTTTC.

This chain links TRBV12-3 or TRBV12-4 with TRBJ1-5; the D is unclear. This CDR3 region has 13 residues. V shed 1 base and J shed 5 bases, with 6 bases lying between them. CDR3 sequence reads: CASSLDPYQPQHF. DNA for the CDR3: TGTGCCAGCAGTTTAGACCCCTATCAGCCCCAGCATTTT.

This clonotype was counted between two and nine times. The chain carries TRBV30 and TRBJ1-4; 8 positions match TRBD1. CDR3 length: 14 amino acids. In germline, CDR1 is GTSNPN, CDR2 SVGIG (reference sequence). V lost 5 bases, J lost 2 bases, and 4 bases stayed unmatched. The DNA of the CDR3 is TGTGCCTGGGCCCGGGACAGGACTAATGAAAAACTGTTTTTT. As protein: CAWARDRTNEKLFF.

This chain links TRBV20-1 with TRBJ1-6; D might be TRBD1 (5 bases). Germline CDR1 is DFQATT and CDR2 is SNEGSKA (reference sequence). V gave up 4 bases and J gave up 7 bases, with 14 bases separating them. CDR3 length equals 14 residues. This CDR3 is CSANKVEGNSPLHF. CDR3 coding DNA: TGCAGTGCTAACAAGGTGGAGGGGAATTCACCCCTCCACTTT.

This sequence joins TRBV5-1 and TRBJ1-2; tentative D call: TRBD1 (5 bases). The CDR3 has 14 amino acids. Per the germline V gene, CDR1 is SGHRS and CDR2 is YFSETQ. V lost 4 bases and J lost 4, with 14 bases in between. CDR3 coding DNA: TGCGCCAGCAGCACGGGGGGGGAGCGCTATGGCTACACCTTC. Amino acid sequence: CASSTGGERYGYTF. The full variable domain, rest sourced from reference TRBV5-1 and TRBJ1-2, is KAGVTQTPRYLIKTRGQQVTLSCSPISGHRSVSWYQQTPGQGLQFLFEYFSETQRNKGNFPGRFSGRQFSNSRSEMNVSTLELGDSALYLCASSTGGERYGYTFGSGTRLTVV.

V gene TRBV12-3 or TRBV12-4 combines with J gene TRBJ2-7; 14 bases map to TRBD2. The CDR3 has 16 residues. The V segment lost 5 bases and the J segment 6 bases; nucleotides outside the gene matches: 9. DNA of the CDR3: TGTGCCAGCAGTCTGCCCCACGGACTAGCGGGAGGCGAGCAGTACTTC. Its translation: CASSLPHGLAGGEQYF.

This clonotype was counted a few times. The rearrangement joins TRBV7-9 to TRBJ1-1; 10 nucleotides align to TRBD1. The V and J ends lost 5 bases and 1 base, in that order; junction bases with no gene match: 4. The V gene's germline CDR1 is SEHNR and CDR2 FQNEAQ (reference sequence). The CDR3 consists of 15 residues. The chain's CDR3 is CASSRGDRGNTEAFF. Here the CDR3 DNA reads TGTGCCAGCAGCCGGGGGGACAGGGGGAACACTGAAGCTTTCTTT.

The chain has TRBV6-5 and TRBJ2-7; the match to TRBD2 covers 9 bases. This CDR3 is built from 14 residues. V was pared by 4 bases and J by 4 bases, with 5 bases of the junction left unmatched. Looked up from germline, CDR1 is MNHEY and CDR2 is SVGAGI. CDR3 residues: CASSWTSANYEQYF. For the CDR3, the DNA is TGTGCCAGCAGTTGGACTAGCGCAAATTACGAGCAGTACTTC.

The gene calls are TRBV7-9 and TRBJ2-3; D might be TRBD2 (6 bases). V lost 2 bases and J 2 bases, leaving 11 bases between the germline ends. The germline V gene has CDR1 SEHNR and CDR2 FQNEAQ (reference sequence). The length of the CDR3 is 15 residues. CDR3 sequence: CASSLRTTNTDTQYF. Written as DNA, the CDR3 is TGTGCCAGCAGCTTAAGGACTACCAACACAGATACGCAGTATTTT.

This clonotype has a handful of counts. The V and J genes are TRBV7-2 and TRBJ2-3; D gene uncertain. This CDR3 region has 12 residues. Trimming cost V 5 bases and J 4 bases, with 7 bases left between them. CDR1 SGHTA and CDR2 FQGNSA come from the germline V gene. The CDR3 sequence is CASSPWADTQYF. As DNA, the CDR3 is TGTGCCAGCAGCCCCTGGGCAGATACGCAGTATTTT.